These T cell receptor beta chains were read from a single sample in a study of T cell responses to AZD1222 COVID-19 vaccine. Assay: immunoSEQ multiplex PCR; the TCRdb copy retains only in-frame clones and omits some. This table has 100,000 to 150,000 clones, around 90% appearing once. The sequenced sample was peripheral blood, obtained on day 0 of AZD1222 vaccination. The receptors stem from an adult in good health. CDR3s include the opening cysteine and the closing phenylalanine or tryptophan. Fields, in order: clone size, D gene, J gene, V gene, CDR3 protein, CDR3 DNA. A D gene is named only where the DNA matches it firmly. Part of the rows lack a size; the others show once, few, many or a class for expanded clones.

>once|-|TRBJ1-1|TRBV5-1
CASSFDDPGHNTEAFF
TGCGCCAGCAGCTTTGACGACCCGGGACATAACACTGAAGCTTTCTTT
>-|-|TRBJ1-4|TRBV18
CASSSSPATNEKLFF
TGTGCCAGCTCGTCCTCACCAGCAACTAATGAAAAACTGTTTTTT
>once|-|TRBJ2-1|TRBV30
CAWSAYNEQFF
TGTGCCTGGAGTGCCTACAATGAGCAGTTCTTC
>-|-|TRBJ2-1|TRBV19
CASGKGGRLNPYNEQFF
TGTGCCAGCGGCAAAGGGGGGCGTCTGAACCCGTACAATGAGCAGTTCTTC
>-|-|TRBJ2-5|TRBV19
CASSGRHARESQYF
TGTGCCAGTAGCGGGCGACACGCAAGAGAGTCCCAGTACTTC
>-|TRBD1|TRBJ2-5|TRBV2
CASSLGDRLTQYF
TGTGCCAGCAGCCTAGGGGACAGGTTGACCCAGTACTTC
>once|TRBD2|TRBJ2-2|TRBV5-1
CASSVTSGSGYTGELFF
TGCGCCAGCAGCGTTACTAGCGGGAGCGGCTACACCGGGGAGCTGTTTTTT
>-|TRBD1|TRBJ2-6|TRBV9
CASSVTGVGGANVLTF
TGTGCCAGCAGCGTTACAGGGGTAGGTGGGGCCAACGTCCTGACTTTC
>once|TRBD1|TRBJ2-7|TRBV10-3
CAIREGAASYEQYF
TGTGCCATCCGAGAGGGGGCTGCCTCCTACGAGCAGTACTTC
>-|-|TRBJ1-4|TRBV11-2
CASSPIGWGLNEKLFF
TGTGCCAGCAGCCCCATCGGCTGGGGATTAAATGAAAAACTGTTTTTT
>-|-|TRBJ2-7|TRBV27
CASSPGIWGAQYF
TGTGCCAGCAGCCCGGGCATTTGGGGAGCGCAGTACTTC
>-|-|TRBJ2-7|TRBV5-4
CASSFGVYEQYF
TGTGCCAGCAGCTTCGGGGTCTACGAGCAGTACTTC
>-|TRBD2|TRBJ2-7|TRBV5-4
CASSFSSGSSYEQYF
TGTGCCAGCAGCTTTTCTAGCGGGAGCTCCTACGAGCAGTACTTC
>-|-|TRBJ2-1|TRBV7-2
CASGGALRSDEQFF
TGTGCCAGCGGGGGGGCCCTACGTTCCGATGAGCAGTTCTTC
>-|-|TRBJ2-5|TRBV12-3/TRBV12-4
CASSFEETQYF
TGTGCCAGCAGTTTCGAGGAGACCCAGTACTTC
>-|-|TRBJ2-3|TRBV11-1
CASSFPQGDTQYF
TGTGCCAGCAGCTTTCCCCAGGGAGATACGCAGTATTTT
>-|-|TRBJ2-1|TRBV3-1/TRBV3-2
CASSPTSTAQFF
TGTGCCAGCAGCCCTACTAGTACAGCGCAGTTCTTC
>-|TRBD1|TRBJ2-7|TRBV15
CATSSNRGGYEQYF
TGTGCCACCAGCAGCAACAGGGGTGGATACGAGCAGTACTTC
>-|-|TRBJ2-4|TRBV28
CASTPSDRVNIQYF
TGTGCCAGCACCCCCTCGGACAGAGTGAACATTCAGTACTTC
>-|-|TRBJ2-4|TRBV4-1
CASSQDSWDTLAKNIQYF
TGCGCCAGCAGCCAAGATAGTTGGGACACCCTAGCCAAAAACATTCAGTACTTC
>-|TRBD2|TRBJ2-5|TRBV7-3
CASSSSGGETQYF
TGTGCCAGCAGCTCTAGCGGGGGAGAGACCCAGTACTTC
>-|-|TRBJ1-5|TRBV6-2/TRBV6-3
CAGSYSFGPQHF
TGTGCCGGCAGTTACTCCTTCGGGCCCCAGCATTTT
>-|TRBD1|TRBJ2-7|TRBV7-3
CASSLTGTGSSYEQYF
TGTGCCAGCAGCTTAACCGGGACAGGGAGCTCCTACGAGCAGTACTTC
>-|-|TRBJ2-3|TRBV24-1
CATSDGGAPTDTQYF
TGTGCCACCAGTGATGGGGGTGCCCCCACAGATACGCAGTATTTT
>-|TRBD1|TRBJ2-2|TRBV4-3
CASSRNEGASGELFF
TGCGCCAGCAGCCGAAACGAGGGGGCGTCCGGGGAGCTGTTTTTT
>few|-|TRBJ2-6|TRBV6-2/TRBV6-3
CASSPTGRGPSKGNNVLTF
TGTGCCAGCAGCCCTACGGGGCGGGGCCCCTCGAAGGGCAACAACGTCCTGACTTTC
>-|-|TRBJ1-1|TRBV12-2
CASRLKREVTEAFF
TGTGCAAGTCGCTTAAAAAGGGAAGTCACTGAAGCTTTCTTT
>-|TRBD1|TRBJ1-5|TRBV6-5
CASSRQGVSNQPQHF
TGTGCCAGCAGTCGACAGGGTGTAAGCAATCAGCCCCAGCATTTT
>-|-|TRBJ2-5|TRBV30
CAWSVGESETQYF
TGTGCCTGGAGTGTAGGAGAGAGTGAGACCCAGTACTTC
>-|-|TRBJ1-2|TRBV12-3/TRBV12-4
CASSPIYGYTF
TGTGCCAGCAGTCCAATCTATGGCTACACCTTC
>once|TRBD1|TRBJ2-7|TRBV28
CASSLGTGWTLDSYEQYF
TGTGCCAGCAGTTTGGGGACAGGGTGGACCCTAGACTCCTACGAGCAGTACTTC
>-|-|TRBJ1-1|TRBV6-6
CASSYSIGGGGAFF
TGTGCCAGCAGTTACTCTATCGGTGGCGGGGGAGCTTTCTTT
>-|TRBD2|TRBJ2-7|TRBV13
CASSLLAGDWSDEQYF
TGTGCCAGCAGCTTACTAGCGGGAGACTGGAGTGACGAGCAGTACTTC
>-|TRBD1|TRBJ2-2|TRBV5-1
CASSGGQGTTGELFF
TGCGCCAGCAGCGGGGGACAGGGCACCACCGGGGAGCTGTTTTTT
>-|TRBD1|TRBJ1-5|TRBV19
CASSIGPPTGGQPQHF
TGTGCCAGTAGTATAGGGCCCCCGACAGGGGGTCAGCCCCAGCATTTT
>-|-|TRBJ1-2|TRBV28
CASTGGNYGYTF
TGTGCCAGCACTGGCGGCAACTATGGCTACACCTTC
>-|TRBD1|TRBJ1-1|TRBV18
CASSPRPGQGVSNTEAFF
TGTGCCAGCTCACCTCGACCGGGACAGGGGGTCTCGAACACTGAAGCTTTCTTT
>-|-|TRBJ1-3|TRBV21-1
CASIPGIPSGNTIYF
TGTGCCAGCATCCCCGGGATCCCCTCTGGAAACACCATATATTTT
>once|-|TRBJ1-2|TRBV11-2
CASSLDSTGSGSRYGYTF
TGTGCCAGCAGCTTAGATTCCACAGGGAGTGGGTCCCGATACGGCTACACCTTC
>-|TRBD1|TRBJ2-3|TRBV5-1
CASSLALGQGLDTQYF
TGCGCCAGCAGCTTGGCCTTAGGACAGGGACTTGATACGCAGTATTTT
>-|-|TRBJ1-5|TRBV28
CASSGGNQPQHF
TGTGCCAGCAGCGGGGGGAATCAGCCCCAGCATTTT
>few|-|TRBJ2-3|TRBV12-3/TRBV12-4
CASSLGPGDTQYF
TGTGCCAGCAGTTTAGGGCCGGGAGATACGCAGTATTTT
>-|-|TRBJ1-2|TRBV3-1/TRBV3-2
CASSGGGQGVGYTF
TGTGCCAGCAGCGGAGGCGGGCAGGGAGTGGGGTACACCTTC
>-|-|TRBJ1-1|TRBV30
CAWNKGLKNTEAFF
TGTGCCTGGAACAAAGGCCTTAAGAACACTGAAGCTTTCTTT
>-|-|TRBJ1-5|TRBV10-3
CAISEFSRANQPQHF
TGTGCCATCAGTGAATTTTCCAGGGCCAATCAGCCCCAGCATTTT